The rows below give T cell receptor beta chains drawn from one sample of a study of CD8 T cells in ankylosing spondylitis. TCRdb re-derived calls from the 5' RACE reads in MiXCR, one entry per CDR3 protein. The sample includes some 250,000 distinct CDR3 sequences, about 24% of them seen just once. The sample consisted of blood, either unsorted or a sorted T cell fraction (not recorded which). These receptors all stem from a male donor with ankylosing spondylitis or in good health (not recorded which). The CDR3 runs from the conserved cysteine through the conserved F or W. D genes are given only for firm matches. Some rows mark clone size as missing; the rest say once, few, many or name a class of expanded clone.

d_gene: TRBD2
v_gene: TRBV15
abundance: few
j_gene: TRBJ2-3
CDR3nt: TGTGCCACCAGCAGAGGGGTCGCGGGGGAGACCACAGATACGCAGTATTTT
CDR3aa: CATSRGVAGETTDTQYF

d_gene: .
v_gene: TRBV29-1
abundance: few
j_gene: TRBJ2-7
CDR3nt: TGCAGCGTTCTCTTCGGACGGGGAAACTACGAGCAGTACTTC
CDR3aa: CSVLFGRGNYEQYF

d_gene: .
v_gene: TRBV29-1
abundance: many
j_gene: TRBJ1-1
CDR3nt: TGCAACGGGGTAGGGTACGACACTGAAGCTTTCTTT
CDR3aa: CNGVGYDTEAFF

d_gene: TRBD1
v_gene: TRBV29-1
abundance: .
j_gene: TRBJ2-3
CDR3nt: TGCAGCGTCACGACAGGGGGGGATACGCAGTATTTT
CDR3aa: CSVTTGGDTQYF

d_gene: TRBD1
v_gene: TRBV25-1
abundance: .
j_gene: TRBJ2-1
CDR3nt: TGTGCCAGCTACAGGGGGGTCGATGAGCAGTTCTTC
CDR3aa: CASYRGVDEQFF

d_gene: .
v_gene: TRBV6-2/TRBV6-3
abundance: .
j_gene: TRBJ1-6
CDR3nt: TGTGCCAGCAGTTTTCAGTTCGGGAATTCACCCCTCCACTTT
CDR3aa: CASSFQFGNSPLHF

d_gene: .
v_gene: TRBV20-1
abundance: many
j_gene: TRBJ2-1
CDR3nt: TGCAGTGCTAGAGATGTAGGGGTGGGGCTCCATCCTGAGCAGTTCTTC
CDR3aa: CSARDVGVGLHPEQFF

d_gene: .
v_gene: TRBV29-1
abundance: .
j_gene: TRBJ1-5
CDR3nt: TGCAGCGTGCAGGGTAATAGCAATCAGCCCCAGCATTTT
CDR3aa: CSVQGNSNQPQHF

d_gene: .
v_gene: TRBV30
abundance: few
j_gene: TRBJ2-2
CDR3nt: TGTGCCTGGAGTGTACGCGGGGAGCTGTTTTTT
CDR3aa: CAWSVRGELFF

d_gene: .
v_gene: TRBV10-3
abundance: many
j_gene: TRBJ1-1
CDR3nt: TGTGCCATCGGTGGTCGGAACACTGAAGCTTTCTTT
CDR3aa: CAIGGRNTEAFF

d_gene: .
v_gene: TRBV28
abundance: .
j_gene: TRBJ2-6
CDR3nt: TGTGCCAGCAGACAGGACGGGTCTGGGGCCAACGTCCTGACTTTC
CDR3aa: CASRQDGSGANVLTF

d_gene: .
v_gene: TRBV20-1
abundance: many
j_gene: TRBJ1-1
CDR3nt: TGCAGTGGAACGGGGGGAAGCACTGAAGCTTTCTTT
CDR3aa: CSGTGGSTEAFF

d_gene: .
v_gene: TRBV5-1
abundance: .
j_gene: TRBJ2-3
CDR3nt: TGCGCCAGCAGCATCGACAGGTTCACAGATACGCAGTATTTT
CDR3aa: CASSIDRFTDTQYF

d_gene: TRBD2
v_gene: TRBV24-1
abundance: .
j_gene: TRBJ2-1
CDR3nt: TGTGCCACCAGTGATCTGGGAGGGTTCAATGAGCAGTTCTTC
CDR3aa: CATSDLGGFNEQFF

d_gene: .
v_gene: TRBV2
abundance: .
j_gene: TRBJ2-2
CDR3nt: TGTGCCAGCAGTGTCCAGGGACGCACCGGGGAGCTGTTTTTT
CDR3aa: CASSVQGRTGELFF

d_gene: .
v_gene: TRBV20-1
abundance: many
j_gene: TRBJ1-2
CDR3nt: TGCAGTGCGCATCGTCCGGCTTATGGCTACACCTTC
CDR3aa: CSAHRPAYGYTF

d_gene: .
v_gene: TRBV29-1
abundance: many
j_gene: TRBJ1-1
CDR3nt: TGCAGCGTACCAAAGGAACCCGGGGCTGAAGCTTTCTTT
CDR3aa: CSVPKEPGAEAFF

d_gene: TRBD2
v_gene: TRBV20-1
abundance: .
j_gene: TRBJ2-5
CDR3nt: TGCAGTGCGGGGACTAGCGTAGGGACCCAGTACTTC
CDR3aa: CSAGTSVGTQYF

d_gene: .
v_gene: TRBV20-1
abundance: few
j_gene: TRBJ2-7
CDR3nt: TGCAGTGCCCCCAGTTTGGCTCCGAGGCAGTACTTC
CDR3aa: CSAPSLAPRQYF

d_gene: .
v_gene: TRBV28
abundance: many
j_gene: TRBJ1-2
CDR3nt: TGTGCCAGCAGGACCCGGGGAAACTATGGCTACACCTTC
CDR3aa: CASRTRGNYGYTF

d_gene: .
v_gene: TRBV20-1
abundance: many
j_gene: TRBJ1-1
CDR3nt: TGCAGTGCTAGGCAGGACCATAACACTGAAGCTTTCTTT
CDR3aa: CSARQDHNTEAFF

d_gene: TRBD2
v_gene: TRBV12-3/TRBV12-4
abundance: many
j_gene: TRBJ2-3
CDR3nt: TGTGCCAGCAGTTTACTAGCGGGGGGGCCAGATACGCAGTATTTT
CDR3aa: CASSLLAGGPDTQYF

d_gene: TRBD1
v_gene: TRBV6-1
abundance: .
j_gene: TRBJ2-1
CDR3nt: TGTGCCAGCAGGACGGGACAGGGAGGCTACAATGAGCAGTTCTTC
CDR3aa: CASRTGQGGYNEQFF

d_gene: .
v_gene: TRBV28
abundance: few
j_gene: TRBJ2-7
CDR3nt: TGTGCCAGCCACAGTACCTACGAGCAGTACTTC
CDR3aa: CASHSTYEQYF

d_gene: TRBD2
v_gene: TRBV20-1
abundance: few
j_gene: TRBJ2-3
CDR3nt: TGCAGTGCTAGAGATGCTAGCGGGGGACCAAGCACAGATACGCAGTATTTT
CDR3aa: CSARDASGGPSTDTQYF

d_gene: .
v_gene: TRBV12-3/TRBV12-4
abundance: few
j_gene: TRBJ2-3
CDR3nt: TGTGCCAGCAGTTATGGCACGGGGCGGGGCACAGATACGCAGTATTTT
CDR3aa: CASSYGTGRGTDTQYF

d_gene: .
v_gene: TRBV6-2/TRBV6-3
abundance: .
j_gene: TRBJ1-1
CDR3nt: TGTGCCAGCAAGGAAGGGGTGAGCACTGAAGCTTTCTTT
CDR3aa: CASKEGVSTEAFF

d_gene: .
v_gene: TRBV6-5
abundance: .
j_gene: TRBJ2-4
CDR3nt: TGTGCCAGCAGTTACTCGAAGGCAGGGAACATTCAGTACTTC
CDR3aa: CASSYSKAGNIQYF

d_gene: .
v_gene: TRBV6-5
abundance: many
j_gene: TRBJ1-3
CDR3nt: TGTGCCAGCAGTTACGACGTTTGGTCAAGCTCTGGAAACACCATATATTTT
CDR3aa: CASSYDVWSSSGNTIYF

d_gene: .
v_gene: TRBV5-6
abundance: .
j_gene: TRBJ2-1
CDR3nt: TGTGCCAGCAGCTTGGGGGGTAGGTCCTACAATGAGCAGTTCTTC
CDR3aa: CASSLGGRSYNEQFF

d_gene: TRBD1
v_gene: TRBV5-4
abundance: .
j_gene: TRBJ2-7
CDR3nt: TGTGCCAGCAGCTTGGGGACAGGGGCCACCTACGAGCAGTACTTC
CDR3aa: CASSLGTGATYEQYF

d_gene: .
v_gene: TRBV6-5
abundance: few
j_gene: TRBJ2-7
CDR3nt: TGTGCCAGCAGTTTGGGTGACCTCTACGAGCAGTACTTC
CDR3aa: CASSLGDLYEQYF

d_gene: .
v_gene: TRBV5-1
abundance: .
j_gene: TRBJ2-1
CDR3nt: TGCGCCAGCAGCTTGTCGGGTAAGGATGAGCAGTTCTTC
CDR3aa: CASSLSGKDEQFF

d_gene: .
v_gene: TRBV20-1
abundance: few
j_gene: TRBJ2-5
CDR3nt: TGCAGTGCTAGAGATCCCGGGGATGGGACCCAGTACTTC
CDR3aa: CSARDPGDGTQYF

d_gene: .
v_gene: TRBV5-1
abundance: .
j_gene: TRBJ2-7
CDR3nt: TGCGCCAGCAGCTCCCGGGACGGCCGGTCGGAGCAGTACTTC
CDR3aa: CASSSRDGRSEQYF

d_gene: TRBD1
v_gene: TRBV5-5
abundance: many
j_gene: TRBJ2-3
CDR3nt: TGTGCCAGCAGCTTACTTACAGGGACAGGCACAGATACGCAGTATTTT
CDR3aa: CASSLLTGTGTDTQYF

d_gene: .
v_gene: TRBV7-3
abundance: .
j_gene: TRBJ2-1
CDR3nt: TGTGCCAGCAGCCCCCGCTCCTACAATGAGCAGTTCTTC
CDR3aa: CASSPRSYNEQFF

d_gene: TRBD1
v_gene: TRBV20-1
abundance: many
j_gene: TRBJ1-1
CDR3nt: TGCAGTGCTAGACCCCTTGACAGGGGGTATGCTTTCTTT
CDR3aa: CSARPLDRGYAFF

d_gene: TRBD1
v_gene: TRBV20-1
abundance: .
j_gene: TRBJ2-3
CDR3nt: TGCAGTGCCGTGGACAGGGGAAGGCATACGCAGTATTTT
CDR3aa: CSAVDRGRHTQYF

d_gene: .
v_gene: TRBV12-3/TRBV12-4
abundance: few
j_gene: TRBJ2-1
CDR3nt: TGTGCCAGCAGTTTAGTTTCGGCTAACAATGAGCAGTTCTTC
CDR3aa: CASSLVSANNEQFF

d_gene: TRBD1
v_gene: TRBV12-3/TRBV12-4
abundance: .
j_gene: TRBJ2-7
CDR3nt: TGTGCCAGCAGCAGGGACAGCTCCAGCTCCTACGAGCAGTACTTC
CDR3aa: CASSRDSSSSYEQYF

d_gene: TRBD1
v_gene: TRBV12-3/TRBV12-4
abundance: .
j_gene: TRBJ2-7
CDR3nt: TGTGCCAGCAGTCTGAGACAGGGTCGGTACGAGCAGTACTTC
CDR3aa: CASSLRQGRYEQYF

d_gene: TRBD1
v_gene: TRBV20-1
abundance: .
j_gene: TRBJ2-7
CDR3nt: TGCAGTGCTAGCCCGGTGGCAGGGGGTAACCAGTACTTC
CDR3aa: CSASPVAGGNQYF

d_gene: .
v_gene: TRBV20-1
abundance: .
j_gene: TRBJ2-5
CDR3nt: TGCAGTGCTAGAGATCGGACAGCCCGAGAGACCCAGTACTTC
CDR3aa: CSARDRTARETQYF

d_gene: .
v_gene: TRBV29-1
abundance: few
j_gene: TRBJ2-1
CDR3nt: TGCAGCGTTGTGGGAGGGGGGGGCTCCTACAATGAGCAGTTCTTC
CDR3aa: CSVVGGGGSYNEQFF

d_gene: .
v_gene: TRBV6-5
abundance: .
j_gene: TRBJ2-5
CDR3nt: TGTGCCAGCAGTTCGGGTGGGACCCAGTACTTC
CDR3aa: CASSSGGTQYF

d_gene: .
v_gene: TRBV10-2
abundance: .
j_gene: TRBJ2-7
CDR3nt: TGCGCCAGCAGTGACAGGGGGGGCGAGCAGTACTTC
CDR3aa: CASSDRGGEQYF

d_gene: TRBD1
v_gene: TRBV6-5
abundance: .
j_gene: TRBJ2-5
CDR3nt: TGTGCCAGCAGGTTATCAGGGGGAGCGATACAAGAGACCCAGTACTTC
CDR3aa: CASRLSGGAIQETQYF

d_gene: .
v_gene: TRBV11-3
abundance: .
j_gene: TRBJ2-3
CDR3nt: TGTGCCAGCAGCTCTACTATCCTCTCAGATACGCAGTATTTT
CDR3aa: CASSSTILSDTQYF

d_gene: .
v_gene: TRBV12-3/TRBV12-4
abundance: .
j_gene: TRBJ2-1
CDR3nt: TGTGCCAGCACCCGGAGCGGTGGTGAGCAGTTCTTC
CDR3aa: CASTRSGGEQFF

d_gene: TRBD1
v_gene: TRBV10-1
abundance: .
j_gene: TRBJ2-7
CDR3nt: TGCGCCAGCAGTGATCGCGGTACAGGGGTTTACGAGCAGTACTTC
CDR3aa: CASSDRGTGVYEQYF

d_gene: .
v_gene: TRBV4-2
abundance: few
j_gene: TRBJ2-5
CDR3nt: TGTGCCAGCAGCCTAACAGGAACGGGGGAGACCCAGTACTTC
CDR3aa: CASSLTGTGETQYF

d_gene: .
v_gene: TRBV20-1
abundance: .
j_gene: TRBJ2-3
CDR3nt: TGCAGTGCTAGAGCCCGAAGGACATGGGGCCCCACAGATACGCAGTATTTT
CDR3aa: CSARARRTWGPTDTQYF